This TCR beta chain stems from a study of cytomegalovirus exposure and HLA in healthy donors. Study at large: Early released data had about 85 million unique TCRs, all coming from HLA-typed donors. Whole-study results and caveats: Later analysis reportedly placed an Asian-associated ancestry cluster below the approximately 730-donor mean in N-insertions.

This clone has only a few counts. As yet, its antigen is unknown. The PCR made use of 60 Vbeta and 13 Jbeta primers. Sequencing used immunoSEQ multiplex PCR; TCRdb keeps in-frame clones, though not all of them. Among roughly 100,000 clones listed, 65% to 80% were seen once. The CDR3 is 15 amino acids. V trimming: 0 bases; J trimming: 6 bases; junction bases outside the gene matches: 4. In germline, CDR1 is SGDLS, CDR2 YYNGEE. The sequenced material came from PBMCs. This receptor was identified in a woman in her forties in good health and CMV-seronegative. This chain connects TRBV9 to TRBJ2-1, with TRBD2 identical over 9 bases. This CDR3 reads CASSVAGGGANEQFF. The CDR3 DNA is TGTGCCAGCAGCGTAGCAGGCGGGGGGGCCAATGAGCAGTTCTTC.